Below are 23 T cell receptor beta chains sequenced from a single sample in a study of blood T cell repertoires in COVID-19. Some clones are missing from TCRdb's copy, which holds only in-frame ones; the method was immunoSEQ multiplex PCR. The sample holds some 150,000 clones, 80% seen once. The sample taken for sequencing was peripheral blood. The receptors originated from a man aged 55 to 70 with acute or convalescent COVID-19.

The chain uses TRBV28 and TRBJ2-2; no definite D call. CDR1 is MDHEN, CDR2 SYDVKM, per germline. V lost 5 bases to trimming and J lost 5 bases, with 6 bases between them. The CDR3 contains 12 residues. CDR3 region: CASSLTTGELFF. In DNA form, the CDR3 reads TGTGCCAGCAGTCTAACTACCGGGGAGCTGTTTTTT.

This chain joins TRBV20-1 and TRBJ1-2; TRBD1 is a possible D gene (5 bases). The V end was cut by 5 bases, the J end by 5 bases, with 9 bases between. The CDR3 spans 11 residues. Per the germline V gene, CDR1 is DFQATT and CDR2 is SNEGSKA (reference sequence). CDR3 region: CSADRAYGYTF. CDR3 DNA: TGCAGTGCTGACAGAGCGTATGGCTACACCTTC.

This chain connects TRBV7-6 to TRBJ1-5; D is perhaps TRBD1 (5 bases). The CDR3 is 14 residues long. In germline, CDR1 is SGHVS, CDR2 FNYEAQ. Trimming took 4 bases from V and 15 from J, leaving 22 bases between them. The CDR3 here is CASSSSGGGGGLHF. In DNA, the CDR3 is TGTGCCAGCAGCTCCAGTGGGGGGGGTGGGGGATTGCATTTT.

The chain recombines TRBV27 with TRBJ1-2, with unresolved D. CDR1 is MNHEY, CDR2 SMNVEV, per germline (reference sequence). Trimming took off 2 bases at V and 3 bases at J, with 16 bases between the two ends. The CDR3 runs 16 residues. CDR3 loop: CASSLPGLPRHYGYTF. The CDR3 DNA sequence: TGTGCCAGCAGTTTACCCGGACTCCCCCGACACTATGGCTACACCTTC.

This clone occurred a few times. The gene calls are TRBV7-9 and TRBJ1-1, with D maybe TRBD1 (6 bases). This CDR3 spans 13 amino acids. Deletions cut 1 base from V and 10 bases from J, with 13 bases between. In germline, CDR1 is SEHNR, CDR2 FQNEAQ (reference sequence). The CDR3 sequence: CASSLVREQGAFF. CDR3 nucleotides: TGTGCCAGCAGCTTAGTCCGGGAACAGGGAGCTTTCTTT. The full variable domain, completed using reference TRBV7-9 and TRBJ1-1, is DTGVSQNPRHKITKRGQNVTFRCDPISEHNRLYWYRQTLGQGPEFLTYFQNEAQLEKSRLLSDRFSAERPKGSFSTLEIQRTEQGDSAMYLCASSLVREQGAFFGQGTRLTVV.

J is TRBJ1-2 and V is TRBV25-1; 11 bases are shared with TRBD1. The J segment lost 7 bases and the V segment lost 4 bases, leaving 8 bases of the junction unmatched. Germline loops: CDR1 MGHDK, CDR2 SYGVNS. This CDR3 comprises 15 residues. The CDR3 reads CASSGRGQGVSGYTF. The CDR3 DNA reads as TGTGCCAGCAGTGGTCGGGGACAGGGGGTTAGTGGCTACACCTTC.

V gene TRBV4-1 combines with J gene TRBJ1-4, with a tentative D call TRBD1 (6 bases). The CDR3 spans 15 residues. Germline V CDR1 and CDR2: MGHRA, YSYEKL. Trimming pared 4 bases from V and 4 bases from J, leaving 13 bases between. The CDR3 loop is CASSPLTGFNEKLFF. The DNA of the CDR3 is TGCGCCAGCAGCCCATTGACAGGATTTAATGAAAAACTGTTTTTT.

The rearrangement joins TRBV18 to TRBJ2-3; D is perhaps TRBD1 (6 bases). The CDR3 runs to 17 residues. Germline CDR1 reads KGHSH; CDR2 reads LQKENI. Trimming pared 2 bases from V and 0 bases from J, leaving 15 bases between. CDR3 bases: TGTGCCAGCTCACCAACGAGGGGGAGAGCTAGCACAGATACGCAGTATTTT. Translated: CASSPTRGRASTDTQYF.

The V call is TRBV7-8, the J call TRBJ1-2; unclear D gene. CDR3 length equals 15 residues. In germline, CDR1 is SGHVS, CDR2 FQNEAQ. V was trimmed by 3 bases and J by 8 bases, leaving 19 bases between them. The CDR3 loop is CASSLSGSKTGGYTF. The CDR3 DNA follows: TGTGCCAGCAGCTTGTCAGGTTCCAAGACGGGAGGCTACACCTTC.

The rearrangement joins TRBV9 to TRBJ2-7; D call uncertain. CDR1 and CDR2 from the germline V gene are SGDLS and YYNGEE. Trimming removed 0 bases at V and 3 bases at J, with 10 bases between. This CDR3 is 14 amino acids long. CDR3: CASSVVRTDYEQYF. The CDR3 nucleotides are TGTGCCAGCAGCGTAGTGCGAACAGACTACGAGCAGTACTTC.

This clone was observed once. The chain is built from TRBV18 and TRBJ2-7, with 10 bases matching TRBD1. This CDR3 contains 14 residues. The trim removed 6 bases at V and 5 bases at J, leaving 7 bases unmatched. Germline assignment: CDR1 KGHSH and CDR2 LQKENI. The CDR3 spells CASSPRDRGDEQYF. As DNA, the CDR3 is TGTGCCAGCTCGCCCCGGGACAGGGGCGACGAGCAGTACTTC. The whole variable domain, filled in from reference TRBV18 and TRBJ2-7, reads NAGVMQNPRHLVRRRGQEARLRCSPMKGHSHVYWYRQLPEEGLKFMVYLQKENIIDESGMPKERFSAEFPKEGPSILRIQQVVRGDSAAYFCASSPRDRGDEQYFGPGTRLTVT.

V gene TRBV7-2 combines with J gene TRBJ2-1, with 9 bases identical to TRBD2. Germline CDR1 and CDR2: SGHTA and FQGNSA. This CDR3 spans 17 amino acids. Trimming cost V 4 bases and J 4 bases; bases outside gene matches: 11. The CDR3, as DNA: TGTGCCAGCAGCTCGGGATCTTTAGCGGGGGCGTACAATGAGCAGTTCTTC. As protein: CASSSGSLAGAYNEQFF.

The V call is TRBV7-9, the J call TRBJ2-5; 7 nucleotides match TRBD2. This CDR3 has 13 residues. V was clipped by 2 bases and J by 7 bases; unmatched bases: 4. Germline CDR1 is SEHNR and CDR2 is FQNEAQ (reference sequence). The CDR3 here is CASSLLGEGTQYF. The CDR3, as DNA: TGTGCCAGCAGCTTACTGGGGGAGGGGACCCAGTACTTC.

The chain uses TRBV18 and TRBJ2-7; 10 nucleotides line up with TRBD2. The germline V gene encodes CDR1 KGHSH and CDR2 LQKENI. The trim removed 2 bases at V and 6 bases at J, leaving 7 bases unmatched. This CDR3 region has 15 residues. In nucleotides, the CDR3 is TGTGCCAGCTCACCAGCTAGCGGGAGTTCTAGCGAGCAGTACTTC. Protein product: CASSPASGSSSEQYF.

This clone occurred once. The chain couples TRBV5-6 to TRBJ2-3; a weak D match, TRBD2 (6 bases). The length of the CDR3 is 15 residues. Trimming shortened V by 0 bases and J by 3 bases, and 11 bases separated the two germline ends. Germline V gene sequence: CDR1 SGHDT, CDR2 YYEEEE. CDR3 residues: CASSLGGIGTDTQYF. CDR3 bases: TGTGCCAGCAGCTTGGGCGGGATCGGGACAGATACGCAGTATTTT.

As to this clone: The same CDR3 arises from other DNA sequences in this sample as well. CDR3 residues: CASSLGQSYGYTF. The CDR3 bases are TGCGCCAGCAGCCTAGGACAGTCCTATGGCTACACCTTC. The chain employs TRBV5-1 and TRBJ1-2; tentatively, D is TRBD1 (6 bases). The CDR3 is made up of 13 amino acids. Germline V gene data show CDR1 as SGHRS and CDR2 as YFSETQ. V was pared by 4 bases and J by 4 bases, with 11 bases between.

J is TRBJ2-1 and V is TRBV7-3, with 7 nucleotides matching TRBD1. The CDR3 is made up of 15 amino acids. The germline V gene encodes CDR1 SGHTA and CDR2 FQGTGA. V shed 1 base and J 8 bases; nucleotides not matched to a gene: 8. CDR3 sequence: CASSLNDRAYDEQFF. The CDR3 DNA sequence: TGTGCCAGCAGCTTAAACGACAGGGCTTACGATGAGCAGTTCTTC.

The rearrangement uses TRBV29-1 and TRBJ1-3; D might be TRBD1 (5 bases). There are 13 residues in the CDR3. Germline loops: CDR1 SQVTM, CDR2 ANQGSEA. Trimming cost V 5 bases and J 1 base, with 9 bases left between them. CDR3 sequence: CSVSQGSGNTIYF. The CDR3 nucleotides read TGCAGCGTTTCCCAGGGTTCTGGAAACACCATATATTTT.

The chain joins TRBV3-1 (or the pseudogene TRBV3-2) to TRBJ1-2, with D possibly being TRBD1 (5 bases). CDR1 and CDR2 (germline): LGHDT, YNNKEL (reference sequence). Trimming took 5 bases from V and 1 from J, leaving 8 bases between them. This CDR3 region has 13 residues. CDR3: CASSTTVNYGYTF. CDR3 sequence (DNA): TGTGCCAGCAGCACGACAGTTAACTATGGCTACACCTTC.

The CDR3 region is CASSLLQGYEQYF. The CDR3 nucleotides read TGTGCCAGCAGTCTCCTACAGGGCTACGAGCAGTACTTC. The V gene is TRBV27, the J gene TRBJ2-7; a possible D gene is TRBD1 (6 bases). Germline CDR1 MNHEY, CDR2 SMNVEV (reference sequence). Between the trimmed V and J ends, which lost 5 bases and 3 bases, there was a span of 11 bases. The CDR3 is made up of 13 amino acids.

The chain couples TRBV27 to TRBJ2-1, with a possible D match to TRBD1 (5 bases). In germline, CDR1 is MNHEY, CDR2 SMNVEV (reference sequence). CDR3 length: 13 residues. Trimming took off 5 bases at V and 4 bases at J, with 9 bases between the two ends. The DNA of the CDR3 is TGTGCCAGCAGTGGACACCCATACAATGAGCAGTTCTTC. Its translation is CASSGHPYNEQFF.

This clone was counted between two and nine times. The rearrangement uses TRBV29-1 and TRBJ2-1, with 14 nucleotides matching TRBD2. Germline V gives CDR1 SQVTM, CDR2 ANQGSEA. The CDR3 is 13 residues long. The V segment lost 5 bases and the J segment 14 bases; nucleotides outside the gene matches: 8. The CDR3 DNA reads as TGCAGCGTTCGACTAGCGGGAGGGGTGGGAAAGTTCTTC. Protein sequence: CSVRLAGGVGKFF.

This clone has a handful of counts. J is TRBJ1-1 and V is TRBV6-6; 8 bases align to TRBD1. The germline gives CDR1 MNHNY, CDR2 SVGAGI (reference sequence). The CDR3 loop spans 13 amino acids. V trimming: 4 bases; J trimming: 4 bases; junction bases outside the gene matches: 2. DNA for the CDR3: TGTGCCAGCAGTTTAACAGGGGGCACTGAAGCTTTCTTT. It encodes CASSLTGGTEAFF.